The clone carrying this T cell receptor delta chain was detected ten times or more. Its antigen is unidentified. The identical CDR3 is also encoded by other nucleotide sequences in the sample. This sample is part of a study of γδ T cells in repeated Plasmodium falciparum infection. Study details: Four controlled malaria infections with P. falciparum NF54 spanned around 660 days.

The study, taken as a whole, reports: Vgamma9/Vdelta2+ T cells showed a stable polyclonal repertoire with shared TCRgamma sequences. In Vdelta2-negative, largely Vdelta1+, gammadelta repertoires, repeated controlled infections appeared to drive clonal selection waves.

TRG and TRD sequences were obtained from every sorted gammadelta sample. TCRdb redid clone calling on the multiplex PCR reads using CATT. The sample holds about 48,000 delta-chain clones, 1.5% to 2% seen once. With V trimmed by 2 bases and J by 0 bases, 21 bases remained unmatched. The CDR3 extends over 21 amino acids. The germline CDR1 and CDR2 sequences are GEAIGNYY and EKD. Vgamma9/Vdelta2+ and Vdelta2-negative gammadelta T cells were flow-sorted from PBMC for bulk sequencing. The specimen sequenced was gamma-delta T cells from blood. The genes are TRDV2 and TRDJ1, with 9 bases lining up with TRDD3. This TCR came from a pool of human donors (malaria-infected and uninfected, not separated). CDR3 residues: CACDNIRVLGDLGVYTDKLIF. The CDR3 DNA is TGTGCCTGTGACAACATAAGAGTACTGGGGGACCTAGGGGTGTACACCGATAAACTCATCTTT.